This paragraph covers one TCR beta chain sequence. The antigen is not known. Source study methods: The study took CDR3 differences across clinicopathological groups and made a distant-metastasis classifier for papillary thyroid cancer from them. MiXCR re-clonotyped the PCR reads for TCRdb. Clone size and V and J calls follow TCRdb, not the original study. The table shows about 7,100 clones, with approximately 34% occurring only once. Thyroid surgery took place with no prior treatment in any patient. CDR1 is SGHTA, CDR2 FQGTGA, per germline. V was clipped by 3 bases and J by 3 bases, with 15 bases between them. This CDR3 is 16 amino acids long. This specimen comes from a study of metastatic and nonmetastatic thyroid tumors. Overall study context: Repertoire comparisons spanned blood and tumor or nodule tissue from malignant and benign thyroid patients. Findings and limits, study-wide: Relative to benign nodules, malignant thyroid tumors were reportedly characterized by significantly elevated TCR beta diversity in blood and tumor.

Sequenced: adjacent normal tissue. This sequence joins TRBV7-3 and TRBJ2-1, with D perhaps matching TRBD2 (5 bases). The sequence was collected from a female donor with papillary thyroid cancer or a benign thyroid nodule (not recorded which). Some clones in this sample may be carry-over from other donors' samples. The CDR3 DNA sequence: TGTGCCAGCAGCTTGACCCCGGGGTCCATCTACAATGAGCAGTTCTTC. Encoded protein: CASSLTPGSIYNEQFF.